The following is a T cell receptor beta chain sequence with its context. This CDR3 has 16 residues. CDR1 is MNHEY and CDR2 is SMNVEV in the germline V gene (reference sequence). V lost 0 bases and J lost 3, with 12 bases in between. This sample is drawn from a study of CD8 T cells in Susac syndrome. An input of about 0.5 to 1 ug of RNA was subjected to reverse transcription using random hexamers. Amplification of TCR beta CDR3 spanned 54 Vbeta and 13 Jbeta via immunoSEQ multiplex PCR. A single record per CDR3 protein comes from TCRdb applying MiXCR to the immunoSEQ multiplex PCR reads. The top ten hold over 0.095% of the sample, which has some 260,000 distinct CDR3 sequences, around 84% seen once.

The sample comprised CD8+ T cells from PBMCs. V usage is TRBV27 and J usage is TRBJ2-4, with D tentatively TRBD2 (5 bases). The receptor was derived from a human donor with multiple sclerosis. The CDR3 here is CASSLSPGGLKNIQYF. DNA for the CDR3: TGTGCCAGCAGTTTATCTCCCGGCGGACTCAAAAACATTCAGTACTTC.